Below, 32 T cell receptor beta chains from the same sample are listed, as sequenced in a study of vaccination effects on CD4 cells after COVID-19. Viral peptide pool expansion of antigen-specific CD4+ T cells preceded sequencing in the ViraFEST assay. Cultured cells yielded isolated CD4+ T cells after around 9 days. The study found no prior SARS-CoV-2 infection in the vaccine recipients, who tested negative for nucleocapsid antibodies. The method was immunoSEQ multiplex PCR; TCRdb's version includes in-frame clones alone and lacks a portion of them. Found here are about 48,000 clones, 75% to 85% of them singletons; the top ten hold 6%. For these TCRs, the target antigens are not known. The sequencing here drew on CD4+ T cells from PBMCs cultured with HCoV-OC43 spike peptides, taken before COVID-19 vaccination. Described subset: HCoV-OC43 spike overlapping peptide pool stimulation. The receptors were gathered from a human donor who received a COVID-19 vaccine.

This chain joins TRBV5-1 and TRBJ1-2; D ambiguous. The V end lost 10 bases, the J end lost 5 bases, and 15 bases lay between the germline ends. The CDR3 extends over 12 amino acids. Germline-derived CDR1 and CDR2 are SGHRS and YFSETQ. CDR3 in DNA: TGCGCCTATAAAGGGAGTTCATATGGCTACACCTTC. As protein: CAYKGSSYGYTF.

V usage is TRBV30 and J usage is TRBJ2-6; no reliable D call. Germline CDR1 and CDR2: GTSNPN and SVGIG (reference sequence). The CDR3 extends over 15 amino acids. Trimming left V 8 bases short and J 2 bases short, with 16 bases between. CDR3 nucleotide sequence: TGTGCCAGCCTGGTGAGCGCCCCTGGGGCCAACGTCCTGACTTTC. Its protein is CASLVSAPGANVLTF.

The chain links TRBV6-2 or TRBV6-3 to TRBJ1-6; D remains unclear. Trimming left V 2 bases short and J 11 bases short, with 16 bases between. The CDR3 has 15 amino acids. The germline CDR1 and CDR2 sequences are MNHEY and SVGEGT. The CDR3 sequence is CASSYVGAPTPPLHF. In DNA form, the CDR3 reads TGTGCCAGCAGTTACGTTGGAGCACCAACCCCACCCCTCCACTTT.

This chain connects TRBV7-2 to TRBJ1-5; perhaps TRBD1 as D (6 bases). The CDR3 loop spans 19 amino acids. V was trimmed by 5 bases and J by 7 bases, leaving 30 bases between them. Germline V gene sequence: CDR1 SGHTA, CDR2 FQGNSA. The CDR3 loop reads CASSPIPRSTGGNWQPQHF. Written as DNA, the CDR3 is TGTGCCAGCAGCCCCATTCCCCGTTCGACAGGTGGAAATTGGCAGCCCCAGCATTTT.

In DNA, the CDR3 is TGTGCCAGCAGCTTAGTAGGCCTTAAGGGTGAAGCTTTCTTT. Translating gives CASSLVGLKGEAFF. V usage is TRBV7-2 and J usage is TRBJ1-1; D remains ambiguous. The germline CDR1 and CDR2 sequences are SGHTA and FQGNSA. The CDR3 extends over 14 amino acids. With 1 base removed from V and 7 bases from J, the gap between germline ends came to 13 bases.

V usage is TRBV7-8 and J usage is TRBJ1-1; no definite D call. This CDR3 contains 13 residues. Germline lookup yields CDR1 SGHVS and CDR2 FQNEAQ. V was clipped by 5 bases and J by 7 bases, with 14 bases between them. CDR3: CASSQVSDVEAFF. Here the CDR3 DNA reads TGTGCCAGCAGCCAAGTGTCGGATGTTGAAGCTTTCTTT.

The rearrangement joins TRBV7-2 to TRBJ2-2; D may be TRBD1 or TRBD2 (7 bases each). With 7 bases removed from V and 6 bases from J, the gap between germline ends came to 18 bases. The CDR3 loop spans 15 amino acids. The V gene's germline CDR1 is SGHTA and CDR2 FQGNSA. The CDR3 reads CASTRKQGGAGELFF. The CDR3, as DNA: TGTGCCAGCACCCGGAAGCAGGGGGGGGCCGGGGAGCTGTTTTTT.

The chain is built from TRBV7-2 and TRBJ1-2; D perhaps matches TRBD1 (6 bases). Germline CDR1 is SGHTA and CDR2 is FQGNSA. There are 14 residues in the CDR3. V lost 2 bases, J lost 1 base, and 8 bases lay in between. CDR3 protein: CASSLQGINYGYTF. For the CDR3, the DNA is TGTGCCAGCAGCTTACAGGGGATTAACTATGGCTACACCTTC.

This clone was observed a few times. The rearrangement uses TRBV4-2 and TRBJ1-6; D gene ambiguous. CDR3 length: 13 residues. The ends were cut back, 1 base at V and 4 bases at J, with 2 bases in the middle. CDR1 is LGHNA and CDR2 is YNFKEQ in the germline V gene. In nucleotides, the CDR3 is TGTGCCAGCAGCCAAGCTTATAATTCACCCCTCCACTTT. This sequence encodes CASSQAYNSPLHF.

CDR3 DNA: TGTGCCAGCAGCTTTGACCCAGTGAAAGGCGCCCACCAGACAGATACGCAGTATTTT. Protein: CASSFDPVKGAHQTDTQYF. V gene TRBV27 combines with J gene TRBJ2-3; D remains ambiguous. The CDR3 has 19 residues. V lost 6 bases and J lost 3, with 28 bases in between. The V gene's germline CDR1 is MNHEY and CDR2 SMNVEV (reference sequence).

This clone was seen a single time. The chain recombines TRBV19 with TRBJ2-5, with TRBD2 identical over 8 bases. Per the germline V gene, CDR1 is LNHDA and CDR2 is SQIVND (reference sequence). This CDR3 spans 14 amino acids. The trim removed 6 bases at V and 5 bases at J, leaving 8 bases unmatched. CDR3 sequence reads: CASRTNSGAETQYF. The CDR3 coding sequence is TGTGCCAGTAGGACCAATAGCGGGGCCGAGACCCAGTACTTC. The full variable domain, with the rest looked up from reference TRBV19 and TRBJ2-5, is DGGITQSPKYLFRKEGQNVTLSCEQNLNHDAMYWYRQDPGQGLRLIYYSQIVNDFQKGDIAEGYSVSREKKESFPLTVTSAQKNPTAFYLCASRTNSGAETQYFGPGTRLLVL.

V usage is TRBV30 and J usage is TRBJ1-2, with D perhaps TRBD1 (6 bases). The CDR3 is 16 amino acids. Trimming pared 3 bases from V and 2 bases from J, leaving 19 bases between. In germline, CDR1 is GTSNPN, CDR2 SVGIG (reference sequence). Here the CDR3 reads CAWRAGGGGGNYGYTF. The CDR3 nucleotides are TGTGCCTGGAGGGCCGGGGGCGGAGGGGGAAACTATGGCTACACCTTC.

The V call is TRBV6-4, the J call TRBJ2-5, with unresolved D. The CDR3 runs to 11 residues. Germline V lookup: CDR1 MRHNA, CDR2 SNTAGT. The V end lost 9 bases, the J end lost 1 base, and 6 bases lay between the germline ends. The CDR3 is CASFVQETQYF. The CDR3 DNA follows: TGTGCCAGTTTTGTCCAAGAGACCCAGTACTTC.

The chain joins TRBV14 to TRBJ1-6; a possible D gene is TRBD1 (5 bases). The V end lost 4 bases, the J end lost 5 bases, and 12 bases lay between the germline ends. The CDR3 has 15 amino acids. Looked up from germline, CDR1 is SGHDN and CDR2 is FVKESK. The CDR3 nucleotides are TGTGCCAGCAGCCGATACACAGGAGATAATTCACCCCTCCACTTT. This translates into CASSRYTGDNSPLHF.

The V and J genes are TRBV25-1 and TRBJ1-4; TRBD1 aligns across 7 bases. Per germline, CDR1 MGHDK and CDR2 SYGVNS. This CDR3 contains 15 residues. J was trimmed by 7 bases and V by 3 bases; bases with no gene match: 8. The CDR3 loop is CASSDDRVGGEKLFF. The CDR3 DNA reads as TGTGCCAGCAGTGATGACAGGGTAGGGGGTGAAAAACTGTTTTTT.

The chain couples TRBV2 to TRBJ2-5, with 11 nucleotides matching TRBD2. CDR3 size: 15 residues. J was trimmed by 5 bases and V by 2 bases; bases with no gene match: 4. The germline CDR1 and CDR2 sequences are SNHLY and FYNNEI. The CDR3 sequence: CASSERLAGKETQYF. The CDR3 bases are TGTGCCAGCAGTGAAAGACTAGCGGGGAAGGAGACCCAGTACTTC.

CDR3 sequence reads: CASSLGGPGNTIYF. The DNA of the CDR3 is TGCGCCAGCAGCTTGGGGGGTCCTGGAAACACCATATATTTT. This rearrangement joins TRBV5-1 to TRBJ1-3; D unclear. Germline CDR1 reads SGHRS; CDR2 reads YFSETQ. The CDR3 contains 14 residues. V lost 0 bases, J lost 2 bases, and 6 bases lay in between.

This rearrangement joins TRBV11-2 to TRBJ1-5; D unclear. Trimming removed 1 base from V and 0 bases from J, with 4 bases in between. The CDR3 contains 14 residues. CDR1 and CDR2 from the germline V gene are SGHAT and FQNNGV. CDR3 bases: TGTGCCAGCAGCTTAGGGCCTAGCAATCAGCCCCAGCATTTT. Residues: CASSLGPSNQPQHF.

The V call is TRBV7-3, the J call TRBJ1-6, with TRBD1 as a possible D gene (5 bases). The CDR3 runs 14 residues. The ends were cut back, 5 bases at V and 9 bases at J, with 14 bases in the middle. Germline CDR1 SGHTA, CDR2 FQGTGA. The CDR3 region is CASSPTGPGSPLHF. The CDR3 nucleotides read TGTGCCAGCAGCCCCACAGGCCCGGGTTCACCCCTCCACTTT.

The J gene is TRBJ2-1, the V gene TRBV3-1 (or the pseudogene TRBV3-2); 12 nucleotides agree with TRBD2. CDR3 length: 16 residues. Germline CDR1 and CDR2: LGHDT and YNNKEL (reference sequence). The junction had 3 bases not matched to a gene; V was cut back by 2 bases and J by 4 bases. CDR3 in amino acids: CASSQMTSGGYNEQFF. Written as DNA, the CDR3 is TGTGCCAGCAGCCAAATGACTAGCGGGGGTTACAATGAGCAGTTCTTC.

The genes are TRBV24-1 and TRBJ2-4, with TRBD1 matching 7 bases. The CDR3 sequence is 16 residues long. From germline, CDR1 is KGHDR and CDR2 SFDVKD. The V and J ends lost 2 bases and 8 bases, in that order; junction bases with no gene match: 11. Here the CDR3 DNA reads TGTGCCACCAGTGATTCGCCCCCCAGGGGGTTGGACATTCAGTACTTC. Protein: CATSDSPPRGLDIQYF.

The chain is built from TRBV9 and TRBJ1-5; D may be TRBD1 (5 bases). The V gene lost 4 bases and the J gene lost 4 bases, with 21 bases spanning the gap. Germline V gene data show CDR1 as SGDLS and CDR2 as YYNGEE. This CDR3 has 17 residues. The CDR3 loop reads CASSPTEILKGNQPQHF. Here the CDR3 DNA reads TGTGCCAGCAGCCCGACAGAGATTCTGAAAGGAAATCAGCCCCAGCATTTT.

The CDR3 sequence is CASSYLTQGVYGYTF. As DNA, the CDR3 is TGTGCCAGCAGTTACCTCACGCAGGGGGTCTATGGCTACACCTTC. The chain carries TRBV6-5 and TRBJ1-2; 7 bases align to TRBD1. CDR3 length: 15 amino acids. Germline V gene lookup returns CDR1 MNHEY and CDR2 SVGAGI. The ends lost 2 bases at V and 4 bases at J; junction bases unmatched: 7.

This clone appeared once. This sequence joins TRBV30 and TRBJ2-1; 10 bases map to TRBD1. This CDR3 has 14 amino acids. The J segment lost 8 bases and the V segment lost 2 bases, leaving 6 bases of the junction unmatched. Germline CDR1 is GTSNPN and CDR2 is SVGIG (reference sequence). CDR3 sequence: CAWSRQGARDEQFF. CDR3 bases: TGTGCCTGGAGTAGACAGGGGGCGCGGGATGAGCAGTTCTTC.

The chain combines TRBV21-1 with TRBJ2-4; the table calls TRBD2, which could not be checked here. TRBV21-1 has pseudogene status. The CDR3 loop spans 19 amino acids. This CDR3 is CASSKELQRQGRGGNIQYF. Written as DNA, the CDR3 is TGTGCCAGCAGCAAAGAGTTGCAAAGACAAGGGCGGGGGGGGAACATTCAGTACTTC.

The genes are TRBV24-1 and TRBJ2-1; 7 positions agree with TRBD1. Germline V lookup: CDR1 KGHDR, CDR2 SFDVKD. With V trimmed by 2 bases and J by 4 bases, 10 bases remained unmatched. The CDR3 loop spans 17 amino acids. CDR3 amino acids: CATSDSHGTDQYNEQFF. The CDR3 DNA reads TGTGCCACCAGTGATTCGCACGGGACAGACCAATACAATGAGCAGTTCTTC.

The V call is TRBV24-1, the J call TRBJ2-2; a possible D gene is TRBD1 (5 bases). Germline values: CDR1 KGHDR, CDR2 SFDVKD. The CDR3 length is 16 residues. V was cut by 4 bases and J by 5 bases, with 16 bases left in between. The CDR3 is CATSDSGRVMTGELFF. CDR3 DNA sequence: TGTGCCACCAGTGACTCGGGCAGGGTGATGACCGGGGAGCTGTTTTTT.

Here the CDR3 DNA reads TGTGCCACCAGACGGACAGGGACGGAAGATACGCAGTATTTT. As protein: CATRRTGTEDTQYF. This chain uses TRBV24-1 with TRBJ2-3; 8 bases match TRBD1. Germline V lookup: CDR1 KGHDR, CDR2 SFDVKD. V was pared by 7 bases and J by 5 bases, with 7 bases of the junction left unmatched. The CDR3 sequence is 14 residues long.

This clone was picked up a small number of times. The chain recombines TRBV5-1 with TRBJ2-1; the D is unclear. The germline V gene encodes CDR1 SGHRS and CDR2 YFSETQ. V was cut by 0 bases and J by 4 bases, with 11 bases left in between. This CDR3 is 15 amino acids long. The CDR3, as DNA: TGCGCCAGCAGCTTGGAATGGCAGAATTACAATGAGCAGTTCTTC. It is translated as CASSLEWQNYNEQFF.

The rearrangement joins TRBV5-5 to TRBJ2-7; possibly TRBD1 for D (6 bases). Germline assignment: CDR1 SGHKS and CDR2 YYEKEE (reference sequence). CDR3 length equals 14 residues. V lost 5 bases and J 6 bases, leaving 18 bases between the germline ends. CDR3 DNA: TGTGCCAGCAGTCTTTTCACAGGGATCGGCGAGCAGTACGTC. It yields the protein CASSLFTGIGEQYV.

This chain links TRBV7-8 with TRBJ1-1; 9 bases agree with TRBD1. V was pared by 5 bases and J by 5 bases, with 6 bases of the junction left unmatched. The CDR3 runs 14 residues. Per the germline V gene, CDR1 is SGHVS and CDR2 is FQNEAQ. The CDR3 coding sequence is TGTGCCAGCAGCATAGACAGGGGGAGAACTGAAGCTTTCTTT. Translating it yields CASSIDRGRTEAFF.

This clone was picked up a small number of times. The chain couples TRBV4-1 to TRBJ1-1; tentative D call: TRBD1 (5 bases). This CDR3 contains 14 residues. V was cut by 4 bases and J by 6 bases, with 15 bases left in between. The germline V gene has CDR1 MGHRA and CDR2 YSYEKL. The CDR3 here is CASSLWSGNPEAFF. The DNA of the CDR3 is TGCGCCAGCAGCCTCTGGTCAGGGAATCCTGAAGCTTTCTTT.